The clone carrying this T cell receptor beta chain was picked up a small number of times. Authors' analysis steps: From reference gene primer amplification, estimates of nucleated cell counts were derived. Measured with immunoSEQ multiplex PCR; TCRdb has only the in-frame clones, and not every one. V and J calls plus clone size are reproduced from that table; the DNA served to infer D and trimming. The table has fewer than 450,000 clones, more than 75% seen once. This sample is part of a study of blood T cell repertoires in COVID-19. Germline V gene sequence: CDR1 SGHNT, CDR2 YYREEE (reference sequence). The CDR3 spans 12 residues. V trimming: 7 bases; J trimming: 0 bases; junction bases outside the gene matches: 0.

This rearrangement joins TRBV5-4 to TRBJ1-1; 7 bases line up with TRBD1. This receptor was identified in a woman aged 18-35 years who had recovered from COVID-19. The specimen sequenced was peripheral blood. The CDR3 DNA is TGTGCCAGCGGGACAGTGAACACTGAAGCTTTCTTT. This gives the protein CASGTVNTEAFF.